This TCR beta chain originates from a study of cytomegalovirus exposure and HLA in healthy donors. The germline gives CDR1 SGDLS, CDR2 YYNGEE. The CDR3 covers 14 residues. Study-level points and caveats: Presence/absence comparisons presumed near-even sequencing depth among donors. Segments of the TCR beta V type were, in most cases, productive about 87% or about 30% of the time in an earlier analysis. Among donors in an Asian-associated ancestry cluster, a later analysis reportedly found fewer N-insertions than the approximately 700-donor mean. As immune exposure information, only CMV serostatus was available.

As concerns this clone: What it recognizes is unknown.

It was with 60 Vbeta and 13 Jbeta primers that the PCR ran. Repertoires were generated with immunoSEQ multiplex PCR, while TCRdb's copy carries only in-frame clones and drops some. The table has under 150,000 clones, about 83% seen once; the top ten hold less than 1.5%. The source material was PBMCs. The J gene is TRBJ2-5, the V gene TRBV9; 8 bases are a match to TRBD1. Gene TRBJ2-7 matches the end of the DNA better, so the J call may be wrong. This sequence was found in a girl aged 2-10 years in good health and CMV-seronegative. For the CDR3, the DNA is TGTGCCAGCAGCGCGGGGGACAGGCCCCGCGAGCAGTACTTC. Encoded protein: CASSAGDRPREQYF.